This TCR beta chain was sequenced during a study of T cell repertoires in cytomegalovirus infection. Study-wide background: From public TCR beta signatures came an indication of both CMV infection and matching HLA type. General study findings and limits: The response measured ex vivo was dominated by TCR beta clonotypes (HLA-C-restricted and CMV-specific). Cumulated frequencies of public TCR beta families served to identify carriers of CMV plus the relevant HLA.

This clonotype was detected many times. Its cognate antigen is unknown. Germline values: CDR1 MNHNS, CDR2 SASEGT. CDR3 length equals 14 residues. V was cut by 6 bases and J by 4 bases, with 15 bases left in between. Via MiXCR, TCRdb re-called the reads, giving one row per CDR3 protein. The sample holds around 230,000 distinct CDR3 sequences, around 6.6% seen once. The V gene is TRBV6-1, the J gene TRBJ2-5; no reliable D call. This clonotype originated in a human donor in good health (CMV status not recorded). Some clones in this sample may be carry-over from other donors' samples. The specimen was PBMCs. CDR3: CASSTMPRTETQYF. CDR3 bases: TGTGCCAGCAGCACGATGCCTAGGACAGAGACCCAGTACTTC.